Listed below are T cell receptor beta chains from one sample, sequenced in a study of cytomegalovirus exposure and HLA in healthy donors. TCRdb's copy holds only in-frame clones and misses some; the assay was immunoSEQ multiplex PCR. This sample carries roughly 100,000 clones, 65% to 80% of them seen once, and the ten largest clones take 10%. Sequenced input: PBMCs. The receptors derive from a man aged 45-65 years in good health and CMV-seronegative. The CDR3 runs from the conserved cysteine through the conserved F or W. A D gene is named only where the DNA matches it firmly. The size of a clone is reported for some rows only, either as once, few or many, or as a class for expanded clones.

clone_size	j_call	v_call	d_call	cdr3_aa	cdr3_nt
once	TRBJ2-1	TRBV7-9	TRBD1	CANDEGANEQFF	TGTGCCAACGACGAGGGGGCCAATGAGCAGTTCTTC
-	TRBJ1-2	TRBV4-1	-	CASSHDGGWEGYTF	TGCGCCAGCAGCCATGACGGGGGGTGGGAAGGCTACACCTTC
-	TRBJ1-1	TRBV2	-	CASSEYMVTGTEAFF	TGTGCCAGCAGTGAATATATGGTAACTGGGACTGAGGCTTTCTTT
-	TRBJ1-1	TRBV29-1	-	CSVEGQANTEAFF	TGCAGCGTTGAAGGACAGGCGAACACTGAAGCTTTCTTT
-	TRBJ2-1	TRBV5-4	TRBD2	CASSLLAGGPDNEQFF	TGTGCCAGCAGCTTATTAGCGGGGGGGCCGGACAATGAGCAGTTCTTC
-	TRBJ1-2	TRBV7-9	TRBD1	CASSLGTGRDGYTF	TGTGCCAGCAGCTTGGGGACAGGGCGCGATGGCTACACCTTC
-	TRBJ1-3	TRBV5-1	-	CASSLVAGRYSGNTIYF	TGCGCCAGCAGCTTGGTCGCAGGGCGCTACTCTGGAAACACCATATATTTT
-	TRBJ1-3	TRBV15	-	CATSRGLSGNTIYF	TGTGCCACCAGCCGAGGACTCTCTGGAAACACCATATATTTT
-	TRBJ1-4	TRBV5-1	TRBD1	CASRSLAGDRDEKLFF	TGCGCCAGCAGATCTTTGGCGGGGGACAGGGACGAAAAACTGTTTTTT
-	TRBJ2-3	TRBV27	TRBD2	CASSSGAGGLDTQYF	TGTGCCAGCAGCTCGGGAGCGGGGGGCCTCGATACGCAGTATTTT
-	TRBJ1-4	TRBV5-6	-	CASSLRRNLATNEKLFF	TGTGCCAGCAGCTTGAGGCGGAACCTTGCAACTAATGAAAAACTGTTTTTT
-	TRBJ2-3	TRBV28	TRBD1	CASRDRATDTQYF	TGTGCCAGCCGGGACAGGGCCACAGATACGCAGTATTTT
-	TRBJ2-2	TRBV28	-	CASSFFTTSNTGELFF	TGTGCCAGCAGTTTTTTCACTACCTCGAACACCGGGGAGCTGTTTTTT
few	TRBJ1-1	TRBV6-4	-	CASSDWHGNTEAFF	TGTGCCAGCAGTGATTGGCATGGGAACACTGAAGCTTTCTTT
-	TRBJ2-3	TRBV5-1	TRBD1	CASTLYPGQGLDTQYF	TGCGCCAGCACCTTGTACCCAGGACAGGGATTAGATACGCAGTATTTT
few	TRBJ2-4	TRBV7-2	TRBD2	CASSLGASGQTIQYF	TGTGCCAGCAGCTTAGGGGCTAGCGGCCAAACCATTCAGTACTTC
-	TRBJ2-7	TRBV27	TRBD1	CASSETGTVAYEQYF	TGTGCCAGCAGTGAGACAGGGACGGTAGCGTACGAGCAGTACTTC
once	TRBJ2-7	TRBV5-6	TRBD2	CASSLLAGVYPHEQYF	TGTGCCAGCAGCTTACTAGCGGGGGTCTATCCCCACGAGCAGTACTTC
-	TRBJ2-1	TRBV10-1	TRBD2	CASSESGAGGEQFF	TGCGCCAGCAGTGAGTCTGGAGCGGGGGGTGAGCAGTTCTTC
-	TRBJ1-2	TRBV30	-	CAWSPRDYGYTF	TGTGCCTGGAGCCCCAGGGACTATGGCTACACCTTC
-	TRBJ1-3	TRBV4-1	-	CASSQTGQSGNTIYF	TGCGCCAGCAGCCAAACAGGGCAATCTGGAAACACCATATATTTT
-	TRBJ1-3	TRBV9	-	CASSVTIQGYSSGNTIYF	TGTGCCAGCAGCGTAACCATACAGGGATACAGCTCTGGAAACACCATATATTTT
-	TRBJ2-7	TRBV6-5	TRBD1	CASSFGDRAPSEQYF	TGTGCCAGCAGTTTTGGGGACAGGGCTCCCTCAGAGCAGTACTTC
-	TRBJ2-7	TRBV7-2	TRBD1	CASSATVGQGISEQYF	TGTGCCAGCAGCGCAACCGTGGGACAGGGGATAAGCGAGCAGTACTTC
-	TRBJ2-7	TRBV7-2	TRBD2	CASSLGPNSGRDEQYF	TGTGCCAGCAGCTTAGGACCCAATAGCGGGAGGGACGAGCAGTACTTC
-	TRBJ2-1	TRBV7-2	TRBD2	CASSLGLAGREEFF	TGTGCCAGCAGCTTGGGACTAGCGGGGCGAGAGGAGTTCTTC
-	TRBJ2-3	TRBV19	TRBD2	CASSGRALGSDTQYF	TGTGCCAGTAGCGGGAGGGCCCTTGGGTCAGATACGCAGTATTTT
few	TRBJ1-2	TRBV11-2	-	CASSLAGMGYTF	TGTGCCAGCAGCTTAGCTGGCATGGGCTACACCTTC
-	TRBJ1-1	TRBV5-1	TRBD1	CASSWDRVANTEAFF	TGCGCCAGCAGCTGGGACAGGGTGGCGAACACTGAAGCTTTCTTT
-	TRBJ1-1	TRBV5-6	-	CASSPPGTRNAVPEAFF	TGTGCCAGCAGCCCCCCCGGGACAAGGAACGCTGTCCCTGAAGCTTTCTTT
-	TRBJ2-5	TRBV18	-	CASSPRGSGETQYF	TGTGCCAGCTCACCGAGAGGATCTGGGGAGACCCAGTACTTC
few	TRBJ2-7	TRBV28	-	CASSPIASGRYPYEQYF	TGTGCCAGCAGTCCTATAGCGTCCGGGCGCTACCCCTACGAGCAGTACTTC
-	TRBJ2-5	TRBV5-1	-	CASSAGNYQETQYF	TGCGCCAGCAGCGCAGGGAACTACCAAGAGACCCAGTACTTC
few	TRBJ2-1	TRBV29-1	-	CSVGQQGRVVNEQFF	TGCAGCGTTGGACAACAGGGTAGGGTAGTAAATGAGCAGTTCTTC
few	TRBJ1-1	TRBV5-4	-	CASRSDTEAFF	TGTGCCAGCAGAAGCGACACTGAAGCTTTCTTT